This T cell receptor (beta chain) was identified during a study of beta chain features in type 1 diabetes. The isolated RNA, all of it, was reverse transcribed, so expressed TCRB transcripts were what got sequenced. Assay used: immunoSEQ multiplex PCR; TCRdb lists only in-frame clones, some missing. The profile shows under 300,000 clones, 7% to 9% of them singletons. CDR1 is LNHDA and CDR2 is SQIVND in the germline V gene (reference sequence). Losses at the gene ends were 5 bases for V and 1 base for J; bases not matched to a gene: 11. This CDR3 is 17 amino acids long. The source of this sequence is a woman between 18 and 29 years old in good health. The chain carries TRBV19 and TRBJ2-3; 8 nucleotides match TRBD1. The specimen was central memory CD4+ T cells from blood. CDR3 nucleotides: TGTGCCAGTAGTCCCAAAGACAGGGGATCTGGCACAGATACGCAGTATTTT. Its protein product is CASSPKDRGSGTDTQYF.